The present T cell receptor beta chain was sequenced within a study of a mutant IDH1 vaccine in newly diagnosed glioma (dated by TCRdb to the early 2020s). A note on the overall study: In the chemotherapy-containing groups, vaccination started alongside temozolomide cycles, whereas in patients who had radiotherapy alone it started 4-6 weeks after radiotherapy. The 32 treated patients were approximately 62% male and roughly 40% female, with a mean age of roughly 42 years. Before enrollment, patients had received standard therapy of radiotherapy alone, temozolomide alone, or radiochemotherapy with temozolomide; most received the combination. The week-35 safety follow-up was designated visit V12, and the week-47 end of study was designated visit V13. Six visits were used for peripheral blood collection: V03 (baseline), V05, V07, V10, V12 and V13. For exploratory analyses, longitudinal TCRB deep sequencing was carried out in more than 20 treated patients wherever samples were available. Beyond this particular receptor, the publication reports: No apparent relationship was observed between pseudoprogression and alterations in the top peripheral T cell clonotypes detected by TCRB sequencing. Availability determined which PBMC samples were chosen for TCRB deep sequencing. Across multiple MHC alleles, vaccine-induced immune responses were seen in more than 90% of patients. It was noted by the authors that analyses of patient blood samples could not be reproduced owing to sample limitations.

This clone turned up a few times. Its target antigen remains unknown. Base-call qualities are not available, and no considerably larger clone is one nucleotide away. Read against the paper, the sample's time point label means: week 35, safety follow-up. Every vaccine dose consisted of 300 ug of a 20-mer mutant IDH1 peptide in Montanide, administered subcutaneously together with topical imiquimod. Patients were given eight vaccinations, in weeks 1, 3, 5, 7, 11, 15, 19 and 23, which matched visits V03 through V10. The donors had newly diagnosed IDH1-mutant astrocytomas of WHO grade 3 or 4 that showed loss of nuclear ATRX. The samples were drawn from NOA16, a multicentre, single-arm, open-label phase I trial in Germany that tested a mutant IDH1 peptide vaccine in humans for the first time. Genomic DNA for TCRB sequencing was isolated from EDTA blood with the DNeasy Blood and Tissue Kit. Receptor amplification or capture employed the immunoSEQ multiplex PCR assay. The hsTCRB Kit was used according to the manufacturer's protocol to amplify rearranged TCR beta chain sequences. Sequencing of TCRB libraries was carried out on an Illumina MiSeq. The original methods were these. The proprietary platform of the kit vendor was used for demultiplexing, trimming and gene mapping. TCRdb retrieved this table from immuneACCESS and kept in-frame rearrangements only. Not all clones are present; in checked studies, unresolved V genes account for under half, and no reason is known for the remainder. D and trimming were read from the DNA, whereas the V and J calls and clone size are those reported in that table. A total of about 27,000 clones appear in this sample, roughly 80% of them only once. The ten top clones hold roughly 33% of the sample.

The CDR3, from cysteine to phenylalanine, totals 17 residues. The CDR3 DNA has 51 bases and is translated from base 1. The germline V end is reduced by 2 bases and the J end by 2 bases; junction bases left unmatched: 10. The germline V gene supplies CDR1 SGHRS and CDR2 YFSETQ. The chain was built from TRBV5-1 and TRBJ1-1; 9 central bases correspond to TRBD1. This clonotype was sampled from a man between 25 and 39 years old with glioma. The starting material was PBMCs, obtained from a glioma patient whose treatment included an IDH1 peptide vaccine. The CDR3 corresponds to CASSFRPGTGSNTEAFF. The DNA sequence reads TGCGCCAGCAGCTTCCGTCCCGGGACAGGGAGTAACACTGAAGCTTTCTTT.